Presented here are 19 T cell receptor beta chains from one specimen sequenced in a study of blood T cells in healthy people across ages. Sample-barcoded 5' priming and a J-beta primer mix drove a second PCR of roughly 7 to 11 cycles. TCRdb re-derived calls from the 5' RACE reads in MiXCR, one entry per CDR3 protein. The table lists about 1.5 million distinct CDR3 sequences, approximately 43% of them singletons. The sample comprised blood. These receptors were taken from a woman aged 18-29 years in good health.

The chain carries TRBV7-2 and TRBJ1-6, with 8 bases lining up with TRBD1. CDR3 length: 16 amino acids. Germline trimming cut 6 bases from V and 6 bases from J; bases unmatched to any gene: 10. CDR1 and CDR2 (germline): SGHTA, FQGNSA. As DNA, the CDR3 is TGTGCCAGCAGGATCGGGACAGGAGGAAGTAATTCACCCCTCCACTTT. This translates into CASRIGTGGSNSPLHF.

This chain links TRBV28 with TRBJ1-2, with 7 bases that match TRBD1. CDR1 is MDHEN and CDR2 is SYDVKM in the germline V gene. This CDR3 is built from 14 residues. Germline trimming cut 7 bases from V and 4 bases from J; bases unmatched to any gene: 9. The CDR3 is CASTPRTGLYGYTF. The CDR3 DNA follows: TGTGCCAGCACCCCCCGGACAGGACTCTATGGCTACACCTTC.

This clonotype occurred a few times. V usage is TRBV19 and J usage is TRBJ2-7, with 9 bases matching TRBD1. Per germline, CDR1 LNHDA and CDR2 SQIVND (reference sequence). V trimming: 5 bases; J trimming: 6 bases; junction bases outside the gene matches: 11. The CDR3 consists of 15 residues. The CDR3 coding sequence is TGTGCCAGTAGTGTCTCCGGGACAGGGTCGTTCGAGCAGTACTTC. Its translation is CASSVSGTGSFEQYF.

This clonotype was detected a few times. The V call is TRBV27, the J call TRBJ1-5; D may be TRBD1 (6 bases). Germline V gene lookup returns CDR1 MNHEY and CDR2 SMNVEV (reference sequence). The germline V and J ends were trimmed by 6 bases and 0 bases, with 12 bases remaining between them. This CDR3 contains 15 residues. Written as DNA, the CDR3 is TGTGCCAGCAGGCGGACAGCCCATAGCAATCAGCCCCAGCATTTT. This gives the protein CASRRTAHSNQPQHF.

The CDR3 sequence: CASSHELRGSGELFF. The CDR3, as DNA: TGCGCCAGCAGCCATGAACTGCGAGGGAGTGGGGAGCTGTTTTTT. The chain employs TRBV4-3 and TRBJ2-2, with D maybe TRBD2 (5 bases). In germline, CDR1 is LGHNA, CDR2 YSLEER. The CDR3 has 15 residues. The V and J ends lost 3 bases and 8 bases respectively, with 16 bases between them.

A few counts support this clonotype. The genes are TRBV6-2 or TRBV6-3 and TRBJ2-1; TRBD2 agrees at 9 bases. This CDR3 has 15 amino acids. Trimming took 2 bases from V and 3 from J; bases not matched to a gene: 2. The germline CDR1 and CDR2 sequences are MNHEY and SVGEGT. The CDR3 nucleotides are TGTGCCAGCAGTTACGCGGGAGGGTTCTACAATGAGCAGTTCTTC. Its translation is CASSYAGGFYNEQFF.

This clonotype turned up a few times. The V and J genes are TRBV7-2 and TRBJ1-2, with D perhaps matching TRBD1 (6 bases). Trimming cost V 5 bases and J 4 bases, with 11 bases left between them. The length of the CDR3 is 13 residues. Germline values: CDR1 SGHTA, CDR2 FQGNSA. The CDR3 DNA follows: TGTGCCAGCAGCATTACAGGGATCTATGGCTACACCTTC. Translating gives CASSITGIYGYTF. The full variable domain, in which reference TRBV7-2 and TRBJ1-2 provide the parts outside the CDR3, is GAGVSQSPSNKVTEKGKDVELRCDPISGHTALYWYRQSLGQGLEFLIYFQGNSAPDKSGLPSDRFSAERTGGSVSTLTIQRTQQEDSAVYLCASSITGIYGYTFGSGTRLTVV.

This rearrangement joins TRBV7-2 to TRBJ1-6; D unresolved. This CDR3 region has 15 residues. Germline loops: CDR1 SGHTA, CDR2 FQGNSA. The V gene lost 5 bases and the J gene lost 4 bases, with 12 bases spanning the gap. CDR3 sequence (DNA): TGTGCCAGCAGCGCTCAGACGGGTTATAATTCACCCCTCCACTTT. It specifies CASSAQTGYNSPLHF.

In its sample, this clonotype was seen once. Sequence at one end of the junction differs from germline and may be a read error. The chain combines TRBV15 with TRBJ2-1; the D gene could be TRBD1 or TRBD2 (5 bases each). Germline V lookup: CDR1 LNHNV, CDR2 YYDKDF (reference sequence). The CDR3 sequence is 18 residues long. CDR3 nucleotides: TGTGCCACCAGCGGAGATACAGGACGGGGTAGAGCCTACAAGGAGCAGTTCTTC. Its translation is CATSGDTGRGRAYKEQFF. The variable domain in full, with the rest retrieved from reference TRBV15 and TRBJ2-1, is DAMVIQNPRYQVTQFGKPVTLSCSQTLNHNVMYWYQQKSSQAPKLLFHYYDKDFNNEADTPDNFQSRRPNTSFCFLDIRSPGLGDTAMYLCATSGDTGRGRAYKEQFFGPGTRLTVL.

The V gene is TRBV5-1, the J gene TRBJ2-3; D is possibly TRBD1 (5 bases). The CDR3 totals 17 residues. V was pared by 0 bases and J by 2 bases, with 16 bases between. In germline, CDR1 is SGHRS, CDR2 YFSETQ. CDR3 bases: TGCGCCAGCAGCTTGGCCGAGGCAGGGCAACTCACAGATACGCAGTATTTT. Its translation is CASSLAEAGQLTDTQYF.

This chain uses TRBV4-1 with TRBJ1-1; D is perhaps TRBD1 (5 bases). The CDR3 sequence is 15 residues long. Per germline, CDR1 MGHRA and CDR2 YSYEKL. V dropped 3 bases and J dropped 3 bases, with 14 bases sitting between them. The CDR3 bases are TGCGCCAGCAGCCAGGTAACTTCACAGGACACTGAAGCTTTCTTT. As protein: CASSQVTSQDTEAFF.

The V call is TRBV10-1, the J call TRBJ2-4; 11 bases match TRBD1. From germline, CDR1 is WNHNN and CDR2 SYGVQD (reference sequence). Trimming removed 4 bases from V and 0 bases from J; junction bases left unmatched: 14. This CDR3 spans 20 amino acids. Here the CDR3 DNA reads TGCGCCAGCAGTGGATCCAGGGGACAGGGGGTCAACAAAGCCAAAAACATTCAGTACTTC. Translated: CASSGSRGQGVNKAKNIQYF.

This clonotype was counted a few times. The chain joins TRBV7-2 to TRBJ2-7; a weak D match, TRBD1 (5 bases). Trimming took off 3 bases at V and 3 bases at J, with 15 bases between the two ends. The CDR3 contains 15 residues. The V gene's germline CDR1 is SGHTA and CDR2 FQGNSA. The CDR3, as DNA: TGTGCCAGCAGCTTCAGAGTAGGGGTATACTACGAGCAGTACTTC. Amino acids: CASSFRVGVYYEQYF.

This clonotype was recorded a few times. The chain joins TRBV6-5 to TRBJ2-5; D perhaps matches TRBD1 (6 bases). The CDR3 sequence is 15 residues long. CDR1 and CDR2 (germline): MNHEY, SVGAGI. The V end was cut by 6 bases, the J end by 2 bases, with 16 bases between. CDR3 region: CASRKQGSLQETQYF. The CDR3 region has the DNA TGTGCCAGCAGGAAACAGGGAAGCCTTCAAGAGACCCAGTACTTC.

The table lists this clonotype with a few counts. V usage is TRBV20-1 and J usage is TRBJ2-1; D might be TRBD2 (5 bases). This CDR3 contains 15 residues. V shed 6 bases and J shed 1 base, with 16 bases lying between them. The V gene's germline CDR1 is DFQATT and CDR2 SNEGSKA (reference sequence). CDR3 DNA sequence: TGCAGTGCCCCCCTTCCGGGATATTCCTACAATGAGCAGTTCTTC. Protein product: CSAPLPGYSYNEQFF.

This clonotype was recorded a few times. The chain has TRBV21-1 and TRBJ2-5. TRBV21-1 is noted as a pseudogene. This CDR3 is built from 16 residues. The CDR3 nucleotides read TGTGCCAGCAGCAAAACGAAGGCTTCACCGGTGGAGACCCAGTACTTC. It yields the protein CASSKTKASPVETQYF.

The genes are TRBV3-1 and TRBJ2-1; D unresolved. The germline gives CDR1 LGHDT, CDR2 YNNKEL (reference sequence). This CDR3 is 16 amino acids long. The germline V and J ends were trimmed by 0 bases and 2 bases, with 11 bases remaining between them. The CDR3 nucleotides are TGTGCCAGCAGCCAAGATCTGGTAGAGACCTACAATGAGCAGTTCTTC. It encodes CASSQDLVETYNEQFF.

The chain recombines TRBV20-1 with TRBJ1-5; 7 bases line up with TRBD1. Looked up from germline, CDR1 is DFQATT and CDR2 is SNEGSKA (reference sequence). V was pared by 6 bases and J by 1 base, with 12 bases of the junction left unmatched. The CDR3 totals 16 residues. The DNA for the CDR3 is TGCAGTGCACCTCCTCAGACAGGGCGGAGCAATCAGCCCCAGCATTTT. It encodes CSAPPQTGRSNQPQHF.

This clonotype was detected ten times or more. The chain combines TRBV7-2 with TRBJ1-2; D is ambiguous. The germline gives CDR1 SGHTA, CDR2 FQGNSA. The ends were cut back, 5 bases at V and 5 bases at J, with 12 bases in the middle. The CDR3 spans 13 residues. CDR3 sequence: CASSVEPPYGYTF. The CDR3 region has the DNA TGTGCCAGCAGCGTAGAACCGCCTTATGGCTACACCTTC. The full variable domain, with the rest looked up from reference TRBV7-2 and TRBJ1-2, is GAGVSQSPSNKVTEKGKDVELRCDPISGHTALYWYRQSLGQGLEFLIYFQGNSAPDKSGLPSDRFSAERTGGSVSTLTIQRTQQEDSAVYLCASSVEPPYGYTFGSGTRLTVV.